Following are 26 T cell receptor beta chains from one sample sequenced in a study of cytomegalovirus exposure and HLA in healthy donors. The PCR contained 60 Vbeta and 13 Jbeta primers. Only in-frame clones appear in the TCRdb table, and some are missing; sequencing was by immunoSEQ multiplex PCR. Among some 140,000 clones, about four fifths were seen once, and the ten largest hold 3.1%. Sequencing used PBMCs. These receptors all stem from a female donor in good health and CMV-seronegative.

This clone is a singleton in its sample. This rearrangement joins TRBV15 to TRBJ2-7; 11 positions match TRBD2. This CDR3 region has 15 residues. Germline CDR1 and CDR2: LNHNV and YYDKDF (reference sequence). Trimming cost V 5 bases and J 2 bases; bases outside gene matches: 5. CDR3: CATSFGTSGPYEQYF. For the CDR3, the DNA is TGTGCCACCAGCTTCGGGACTAGCGGACCCTACGAGCAGTACTTC.

This clone occurred once. The chain joins TRBV13 to TRBJ1-3; D is unclear. The CDR3 is made up of 15 amino acids. Germline V gives CDR1 PRHDT, CDR2 FYEKMQ (reference sequence). V gave up 5 bases and J gave up 0 bases, with 11 bases separating them. Written as DNA, the CDR3 is TGTGCCAGCAGCCCTTCCTGGAGCTCTGGAAACACCATATATTTT. Amino acids: CASSPSWSSGNTIYF.

The V gene is TRBV18, the J gene TRBJ2-5, with TRBD2 matching over 7 bases. Germline V CDR1 and CDR2: KGHSH, LQKENI. Trimming cost V 0 bases and J 5 bases; bases outside gene matches: 12. The CDR3 is made up of 17 amino acids. The CDR3 loop reads CASSPPVQLADRETQYF. CDR3 nucleotides: TGTGCCAGCTCACCACCTGTCCAGCTAGCGGATAGGGAGACCCAGTACTTC.

The count of this clone is one. The chain recombines TRBV28 with TRBJ2-7; weak D call: TRBD1 (5 bases). This CDR3 spans 14 amino acids. The germline V gene has CDR1 MDHEN and CDR2 SYDVKM. V was cut by 5 bases and J by 1 base, with 12 bases left in between. In DNA form, the CDR3 reads TGTGCCAGCAGTACGACAGTGGCATCCTACGAGCAGTACTTC. Its translation: CASSTTVASYEQYF.

This rearrangement joins TRBV6-5 to TRBJ1-2; weak D call: TRBD1 (6 bases). Germline CDR1 reads MNHEY; CDR2 reads SVGAGI. The CDR3 has 15 amino acids. Trimming removed 3 bases at V and 3 bases at J, with 14 bases between. The CDR3 here is CASSYTPGQYYGYTF. In DNA, the CDR3 is TGTGCCAGCAGTTATACTCCCGGACAGTACTATGGCTACACCTTC.

The chain couples TRBV19 to TRBJ2-7; D is perhaps TRBD2 (5 bases). Per the germline V gene, CDR1 is LNHDA and CDR2 is SQIVND (reference sequence). V was cut by 3 bases and J by 6 bases, with 9 bases left in between. This CDR3 is built from 12 residues. CDR3: CASSIGSAEQYF. CDR3 nucleotide sequence: TGTGCCAGTAGTATCGGTAGCGCCGAGCAGTACTTC.

The chain combines TRBV4-3 with TRBJ1-5, with TRBD1 as a possible D gene (5 bases). V was shortened by 0 bases and J by 7 bases, with 13 bases between the two germline ends. CDR1 LGHNA and CDR2 YSLEER come from the germline V gene. The CDR3 extends over 15 amino acids. This CDR3 reads CASSQDSGGRQPQHF. In nucleotides, the CDR3 is TGCGCCAGCAGCCAAGATTCCGGGGGAAGGCAGCCCCAGCATTTT.

This clone was seen a few times. V and J are TRBV6-1 and TRBJ2-1; 7 bases are a match to TRBD2. The germline gives CDR1 MNHNS, CDR2 SASEGT. This CDR3 region has 12 residues. The junction had 13 bases not matched to a gene; V was cut back by 8 bases and J by 15 bases. The chain's CDR3 is CASGSGEGRTFF. The CDR3 DNA reads TGTGCCAGCGGGTCGGGGGAGGGCCGGACGTTCTTC.

The sample holds a few counts of this clone. The chain uses TRBV27 and TRBJ2-7; TRBD1 matches 7 bases. Germline CDR1 is MNHEY and CDR2 is SMNVEV (reference sequence). CDR3 size: 14 residues. After removal of 7 bases from V and 2 bases from J, the junction contained 8 bases not matched to a gene. The CDR3 reads CASTRTGPPYEQYF. CDR3 bases: TGTGCCAGCACCCGGACAGGTCCCCCCTACGAGCAGTACTTC.

V and J are TRBV2 and TRBJ2-5, with 7 bases that match TRBD1. CDR3 length: 13 residues. With 4 bases clipped from V and 4 bases from J, the junction kept 3 bases outside the gene matches. From germline, CDR1 is SNHLY and CDR2 FYNNEI. The CDR3 loop is CASSASGGETQYF. CDR3 in DNA: TGTGCCAGCAGTGCTTCAGGGGGAGAGACCCAGTACTTC.

The genes are TRBV5-1 and TRBJ2-2; D is undetermined. Per germline, CDR1 SGHRS and CDR2 YFSETQ. The CDR3 loop spans 14 amino acids. V shed 2 bases and J shed 1 base, with 6 bases lying between them. Written as DNA, the CDR3 is TGCGCCAGCAGCTTCGCAGTGAACACCGGGGAGCTGTTTTTT. Translating it yields CASSFAVNTGELFF.

The V gene is TRBV27, the J gene TRBJ1-1; D ambiguous. The CDR3 is 14 amino acids. Trimming cost V 6 bases and J 0 bases, with 11 bases left between them. Germline lookup yields CDR1 MNHEY and CDR2 SMNVEV (reference sequence). The CDR3 DNA sequence: TGTGCCAGCAGGGAGGCCGGAATGAACACTGAAGCTTTCTTT. Its protein is CASREAGMNTEAFF.

The chain has TRBV27 and TRBJ2-7; D is unclear. This CDR3 spans 14 amino acids. Germline V gene sequence: CDR1 MNHEY, CDR2 SMNVEV (reference sequence). Trimming took off 6 bases at V and 0 bases at J, with 12 bases between the two ends. CDR3 bases: TGTGCCAGCAGCCCACAGCATCTCTCCTACGAGCAGTACTTC. Translating it yields CASSPQHLSYEQYF.

Only one count was recorded for this clone. The rearrangement uses TRBV5-1 and TRBJ2-7, with 8 nucleotides matching TRBD1. CDR1 and CDR2 (germline): SGHRS, YFSETQ. V lost 2 bases and J lost 0; bases outside the gene matches: 4. The CDR3 covers 15 residues. The CDR3 nucleotides are TGCGCCAGCAGCTTCTGGACAGGGAGCTCCTACGAGCAGTACTTC. Protein product: CASSFWTGSSYEQYF.

V is TRBV28 and J is TRBJ1-1; no definite D call. The germline CDR1 and CDR2 sequences are MDHEN and SYDVKM. The CDR3 runs 11 residues. V lost 3 bases, J lost 5 bases, and 4 bases lay in between. The CDR3 region is CASSFRTEAFF. DNA of the CDR3: TGTGCCAGCAGTTTTAGAACTGAAGCTTTCTTT.

This rearrangement joins TRBV30 to TRBJ1-5, with 7 bases aligning to TRBD1. Looked up from germline, CDR1 is GTSNPN and CDR2 is SVGIG (reference sequence). Germline trimming cut 3 bases from V and 6 bases from J; bases unmatched to any gene: 17. This CDR3 region has 17 residues. The CDR3 sequence: CAWSPGQSAVFSQPQHF. Written as DNA, the CDR3 is TGTGCCTGGAGCCCGGGACAGTCGGCGGTCTTCAGTCAGCCCCAGCATTTT.

CDR3 region: CASSSYRDTQYF. The CDR3 bases are TGTGCCAGCAGCTCCTACAGAGATACGCAGTATTTT. V is TRBV13 and J is TRBJ2-3; D uncertain. Germline CDR1 and CDR2: PRHDT and FYEKMQ (reference sequence). There are 12 residues in the CDR3. The V end was cut by 4 bases, the J end by 5 bases, with 7 bases between.

The rearrangement joins TRBV12-5 to TRBJ1-1, with D perhaps matching TRBD1 (5 bases). CDR1 LGHNT and CDR2 FRNRAP come from the germline V gene. Trimming shortened V by 2 bases and J by 4 bases, and 14 bases separated the two germline ends. This CDR3 contains 15 residues. The CDR3 DNA follows: TGTGCTAGTGGTTTGTCCCCAACAGGAAGCACTGAAGCTTTCTTT. Residues: CASGLSPTGSTEAFF.

The V gene is TRBV28, the J gene TRBJ2-1, with D perhaps matching TRBD1 (5 bases). The germline V gene encodes CDR1 MDHEN and CDR2 SYDVKM. Trimming left V 1 base short and J 10 bases short, with 17 bases between. The CDR3 is 15 amino acids. The CDR3 DNA follows: TGTGCCAGCAGTTTATTGGGTTTTGGGGCCGGGGAGCAGTTCTTC. The encoded protein is CASSLLGFGAGEQFF.

Regarding this clone: The same CDR3 arises from other DNA sequences in this sample as well. The chain is built from TRBV2 and TRBJ2-3, with 7 bases matching TRBD2. CDR3 length: 15 amino acids. Per germline, CDR1 SNHLY and CDR2 FYNNEI. Unmatched junction bases numbered 4, after V lost 2 bases and J lost 2 bases. This CDR3 is CASSERLADTDTQYF. The CDR3, as DNA: TGTGCCAGCAGTGAACGTCTAGCGGACACAGATACGCAGTATTTT.

This clone is a singleton in its sample. The chain couples TRBV5-6 to TRBJ1-2; D uncertain. The ends were cut back, 3 bases at V and 8 bases at J, with 17 bases in the middle. CDR1 is SGHDT, CDR2 YYEEEE, per germline. The CDR3 contains 14 residues. CDR3 amino acids: CASSSPDSIGGYTF. The CDR3, as DNA: TGTGCCAGCAGCTCGCCCGATTCTATCGGGGGCTACACCTTC.

This clone was seen a few times. The chain joins TRBV6-5 to TRBJ1-1, with TRBD1 identical over 9 bases. The CDR3 loop spans 13 amino acids. Germline V gene data show CDR1 as MNHEY and CDR2 as SVGAGI. Losses at the gene ends were 5 bases for V and 6 bases for J; bases not matched to a gene: 4. The CDR3 protein is CASSRTGGSEAFF. Here the CDR3 DNA reads TGTGCCAGCAGTAGAACAGGGGGCTCTGAAGCTTTCTTT.

The CDR3 protein is CARSCPGVEQYF. The CDR3 DNA reads TGTGCCAGAAGCTGCCCCGGAGTCGAGCAGTACTTC. V gene TRBV5-3 combines with J gene TRBJ2-7; D not resolved. TRBV5-3 is an ORF; its function is uncertain. The CDR3 runs 12 residues. The V end was cut by 3 bases, the J end by 6 bases, with 10 bases between.

This clone has only a few counts. J is TRBJ1-1 and V is TRBV5-1; 7 bases map to TRBD1. CDR3 length equals 14 residues. Looked up from germline, CDR1 is SGHRS and CDR2 is YFSETQ. Trimming cost V 6 bases and J 8 bases; bases outside gene matches: 13. The CDR3: CASTLRTGRGEAFF. The CDR3 region has the DNA TGCGCCAGCACATTGAGGACAGGCCGAGGGGAAGCTTTCTTT.

DNA of the CDR3: TGTGCCAGCAGTTACTCAACAGGGATGAACACTGAAGCTTTCTTT. Translation gives CASSYSTGMNTEAFF. V and J are TRBV6-5 and TRBJ1-1; possibly TRBD1 for D (6 bases). Trimming took 0 bases from V and 0 from J, leaving 8 bases between them. Per the germline V gene, CDR1 is MNHEY and CDR2 is SVGAGI. The CDR3 sequence is 15 residues long.

The V and J genes are TRBV25-1 and TRBJ1-2, with 8 bases fitting TRBD1. Trimming removed 1 base from V and 6 bases from J; junction bases left unmatched: 4. The CDR3 covers 14 residues. The V gene's germline CDR1 is MGHDK and CDR2 SYGVNS. For the CDR3, the DNA is TGTGCCAGCAGTGAATGGGGGACAGGTAATGGCTACACCTTC. Amino acid sequence: CASSEWGTGNGYTF.